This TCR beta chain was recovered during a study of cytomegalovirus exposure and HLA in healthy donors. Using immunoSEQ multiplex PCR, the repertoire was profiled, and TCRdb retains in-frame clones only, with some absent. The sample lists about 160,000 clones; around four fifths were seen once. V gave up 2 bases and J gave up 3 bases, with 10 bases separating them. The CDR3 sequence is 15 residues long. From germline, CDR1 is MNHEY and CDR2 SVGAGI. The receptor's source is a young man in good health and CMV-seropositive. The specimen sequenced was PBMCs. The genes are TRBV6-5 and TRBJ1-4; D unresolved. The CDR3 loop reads CASSYAGAPNEKLFF. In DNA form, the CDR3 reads TGTGCCAGCAGTTACGCAGGCGCGCCTAATGAAAAACTGTTTTTT.